The rows below give T cell receptor beta chains drawn from one sample of a study of blood T cell repertoires in COVID-19. Using immunoSEQ multiplex PCR, the repertoire was profiled, and TCRdb retains in-frame clones only, with some absent. The sample comprises about 110,000 clones, around 85% of which are singletons, and 1.5% to 1.9% rests with the top ten. The source material was peripheral blood. The origin of the receptors is a man aged 50 to 60 with acute or convalescent COVID-19. The CDR3 runs from the conserved cysteine through the conserved F or W. The D gene is left open where the match is weak. Not all rows give a size; the values are once, few, many and, for expanded clones, a class.

j_call v_call d_call clone_size cdr3_nt cdr3_aa
TRBJ1-5 TRBV5-1 - - TGCGCCAGCAGCCTTAGTCCCAACAATCAGCCCCAGCATTTT CASSLSPNNQPQHF
TRBJ2-7 TRBV5-4 - - TGTGCCAGCAGCCCGGGGACAAGCTCTGTTGAGCAGTACTTC CASSPGTSSVEQYF
TRBJ1-2 TRBV19 - - TGTGCCAGTAGTTGGGCAGGGGCGCTTCTCCCCTATGGCTACACCTTC CASSWAGALLPYGYTF
TRBJ1-5 TRBV28 TRBD1 - TGTGCCAGCAGTGACACCCCGGGACAGGGGGCGCCTAGGCTGCCCCAGCATTTT CASSDTPGQGAPRLPQHF
TRBJ1-1 TRBV2 - - TGTGCCGGCGCAGTGAATCGGGTAAACACTGAAGCTTTCTTT CAGAVNRVNTEAFF
TRBJ1-2 TRBV6-5 TRBD1 - TGTGCCAGCAGGACAGGGCCTCAATATGGCTACACCTTC CASRTGPQYGYTF
TRBJ1-1 TRBV5-1 - - TGCGCCAGCAGCTTGGGTGGCAACACTGAAGCTTTCTTT CASSLGGNTEAFF
TRBJ2-3 TRBV29-1 TRBD2 once TGCAGCGTTGCGCGGGGGGCCACAGATACGCAGTATTTT CSVARGATDTQYF
TRBJ1-1 TRBV27 - - TGTGCCAGCAGTTTACAGGGGCGGACTGAAGCTTTCTTT CASSLQGRTEAFF
TRBJ1-4 TRBV11-1 - - TGTGCCAGCAGCGAGAACGCCGCAACTAATGAAAAACTGTTTTTT CASSENAATNEKLFF
TRBJ2-1 TRBV10-1 TRBD2 - TGCGCCAGCAGCGTGACTAGCGGGGGGATCAATGAGCAGTTCTTC CASSVTSGGINEQFF
TRBJ2-2 TRBV6-5 - - TGTGCCAGCACTCTCGCCGGGGAGCTGTTTTTT CASTLAGELFF
TRBJ2-1 TRBV2 TRBD1 - TGTGCCAGCACACAGGGGGCGAACAATGAGCAGTTCTTC CASTQGANNEQFF